This T cell receptor (beta chain) derives from a study of shared clonotypes between healthy human individuals. The method was immunoSEQ multiplex PCR; TCRdb's version includes in-frame clones alone and lacks a portion of them. The sample has around 600,000 clones; roughly 98% are singletons. Positively selected for CCR7, the CD45RO-negative cells used as naive CD8 cells excluded terminally differentiated effector memory CD45RA+ cells. On this clone: What it recognizes is unknown.

Study conclusions and caveats: Against clonotypes common to all four donors, non-shared ones had lower generation probabilities. Generally, estimated richness proved larger in naive subsets than it did in memory subsets.

The clonotype was recovered from a man younger than 45 in good health. The sample taken for sequencing was naive CD8+ T cells sorted from blood.

Here the CDR3 reads CASSIWEESTDTQYF. The CDR3 DNA is TGTGCCAGCAGCATCTGGGAAGAGAGCACAGATACGCAGTATTTT. This chain joins TRBV21-1 and TRBJ2-3. TRBV21-1 is tagged as a pseudogene. This CDR3 has 15 amino acids.